This TCR beta chain was recovered during a study of cytomegalovirus exposure and HLA in healthy donors. General study results and limits: Confirmation in vitro established that three CMV-associated chains were specific for CMV antigens.

Assay: immunoSEQ multiplex PCR; the TCRdb copy retains only in-frame clones and omits some. Among tens of thousands of clones, 90% to 96% were seen once, and the ten largest hold roughly 1.6%. Points on this clone: The antigen is not known.

The junction had 6 bases not matched to a gene; V was cut back by 2 bases and J by 4 bases. Germline values: CDR1 MGHRA, CDR2 YSYEKL. This CDR3 contains 16 residues. The specimen was PBMCs. The clonotype was recovered from a man aged 18 to 35 in good health and CMV-seropositive. The J gene is TRBJ2-4, the V gene TRBV4-1, with 9 bases fitting TRBD1. The CDR3 sequence: CASSQNRGPGKNIQYF. CDR3 DNA: TGCGCCAGCAGCCAAAACAGGGGGCCCGGGAAAAACATTCAGTACTTC.